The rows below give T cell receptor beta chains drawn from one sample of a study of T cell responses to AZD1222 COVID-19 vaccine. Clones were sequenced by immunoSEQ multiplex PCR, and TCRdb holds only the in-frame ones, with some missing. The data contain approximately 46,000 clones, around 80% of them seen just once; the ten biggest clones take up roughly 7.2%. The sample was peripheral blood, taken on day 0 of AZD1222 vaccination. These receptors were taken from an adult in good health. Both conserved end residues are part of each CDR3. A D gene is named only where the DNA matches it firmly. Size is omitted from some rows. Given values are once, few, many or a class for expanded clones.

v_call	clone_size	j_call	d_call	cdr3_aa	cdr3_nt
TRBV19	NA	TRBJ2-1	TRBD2	CASSIVTSGNHEQFF	TGTGCCAGTAGTATAGTGACTAGCGGGAACCATGAGCAGTTCTTC
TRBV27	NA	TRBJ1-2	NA	CASSFDPGRGYTF	TGTGCCAGCAGTTTTGACCCAGGACGTGGCTACACCTTC
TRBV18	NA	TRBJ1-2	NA	CASSPGGQGGGYTF	TGTGCCAGCTCACCAGGGGGCCAGGGAGGTGGCTACACCTTC
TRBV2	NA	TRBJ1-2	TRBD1	CASTGQGRNYGYTF	TGTGCCAGCACGGGACAGGGCCGAAACTATGGCTACACCTTC
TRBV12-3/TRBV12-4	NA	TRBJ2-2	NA	CASTRPGELFF	TGTGCCAGCACCCGTCCCGGGGAGCTGTTTTTT
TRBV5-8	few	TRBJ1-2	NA	CASSLEVSTHYGYTF	TGTGCCAGCAGCTTGGAGGTCTCGACCCACTATGGCTACACCTTC
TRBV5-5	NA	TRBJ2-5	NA	CASTRLAIRETQYF	TGTGCCAGCACCCGCCTAGCGATCCGAGAGACCCAGTACTTC
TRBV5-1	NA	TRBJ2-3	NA	CASSFLGISTDTQYF	TGCGCCAGCAGCTTCTTGGGAATTAGCACAGATACGCAGTATTTT
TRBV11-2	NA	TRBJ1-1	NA	CASSLEGGGSRNAFF	TGTGCCAGCAGCTTAGAGGGAGGGGGTAGTAGAAACGCTTTCTTT
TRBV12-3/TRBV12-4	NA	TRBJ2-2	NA	CASSLDQTGELFF	TGTGCCAGCAGTTTGGACCAAACCGGGGAGCTGTTTTTT
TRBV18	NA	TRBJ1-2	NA	CASSKDLQDYGYTF	TGTGCCAGCTCAAAGGACCTCCAGGACTATGGCTACACCTTC
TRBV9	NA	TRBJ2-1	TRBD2	CASSARLAGGYNEQFF	TGTGCCAGCAGCGCCAGACTAGCGGGAGGTTACAATGAGCAGTTCTTC
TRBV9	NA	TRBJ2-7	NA	CASSAGQTSSYEQYF	TGTGCCAGCAGCGCCGGACAAACTAGCTCCTACGAGCAGTACTTC
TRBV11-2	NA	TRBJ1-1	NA	CASSSLYGNTEAFF	TGTGCCAGCAGCTCCCTGTACGGGAACACTGAAGCTTTCTTT
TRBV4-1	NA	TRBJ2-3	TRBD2	CASSQGLAGALFTDTQYF	TGCGCCAGCAGCCAAGGCCTAGCGGGGGCCCTGTTCACAGATACGCAGTATTTT
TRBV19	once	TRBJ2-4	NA	CASSPEPNRAKNIQYF	TGTGCCAGTAGTCCGGAACCTAACCGAGCCAAAAACATTCAGTACTTC
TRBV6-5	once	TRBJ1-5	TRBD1	CASSGQAGPQHF	TGTGCCAGCAGCGGACAGGCAGGGCCCCAGCATTTT
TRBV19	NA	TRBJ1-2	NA	CASTQDRLPNYGYTF	TGTGCCAGTACTCAAGACAGGTTACCTAACTATGGCTACACCTTC
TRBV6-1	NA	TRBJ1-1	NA	CASSELGGSTEAFF	TGTGCCAGCAGTGAATTGGGGGGTAGTACTGAAGCTTTCTTT
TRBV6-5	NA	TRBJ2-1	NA	CASSPLTDLSNEQFF	TGTGCCAGCAGTCCATTAACGGACCTATCCAATGAGCAGTTCTTC
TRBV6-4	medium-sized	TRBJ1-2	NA	CASSDGQAGLGYTF	TGTGCCAGCAGTGACGGGCAGGCGGGTTTGGGCTACACCTTC
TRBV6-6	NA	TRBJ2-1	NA	CASSLDGLGEQFF	TGTGCCAGCAGTTTGGACGGGCTCGGTGAGCAGTTCTTC
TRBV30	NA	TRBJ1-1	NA	CAWSAWQGPGKAFF	TGTGCCTGGAGTGCGTGGCAGGGCCCAGGAAAAGCTTTCTTT
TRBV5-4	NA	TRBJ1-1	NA	CASSLREKTEAFF	TGTGCCAGCAGCTTGAGAGAGAAGACTGAAGCTTTCTTT